A selection of T cell receptor beta chains follows, all from one sample in a study of cytomegalovirus exposure and HLA in healthy donors. Clones were sequenced by immunoSEQ multiplex PCR, and TCRdb holds only the in-frame ones, with some missing. The sample lists about 120,000 clones; around 80% were seen once. Sequencing was carried out using PBMCs. These receptors were taken from a female donor in good health and CMV-seronegative. CDR3s include the opening cysteine and the closing phenylalanine or tryptophan. The D gene is left open where the match is weak. Some rows mark clone size as missing; the rest say once, few, many or name a class of expanded clone.

TRBJ1-2,NA,TRBV7-9,NA,TGTGCCAGCAGCTCGACAGGTCCTTACGGCTACACCTTC,CASSSTGPYGYTF
TRBJ2-5,NA,TRBV27,NA,TGTGCCAGCAGTTCCCGACTGGGCCAAGAGACCCAGTACTTC,CASSSRLGQETQYF
TRBJ2-1,NA,TRBV7-6,TRBD2,TGTGCCAGCAGCCCGAGAATTGCTCGCGGGAGGGCCAATGAGCAGTTCTTC,CASSPRIARGRANEQFF
TRBJ2-7,NA,TRBV6-5,TRBD1,TGTGCCAGCAGTAAGTCGGGGGGACAGGGCTACGAGCAGTACTTC,CASSKSGGQGYEQYF
TRBJ1-2,NA,TRBV6-1,NA,TGTGCCAGCAGTGAAGCCTACTATGGCTACACCTTC,CASSEAYYGYTF
TRBJ1-4,NA,TRBV4-2,NA,TGTGCCAGCAGCCGCTCATCCGGGGAAAAACTGTTTTTT,CASSRSSGEKLFF
TRBJ2-1,NA,TRBV7-9,TRBD2,TGTGCCAGCAGCTTAGGCCTAGCGGGAGTAAATACTGAGCAGTTCTTC,CASSLGLAGVNTEQFF
TRBJ2-7,NA,TRBV19,TRBD1,TGTGCCAGCGCAACGCAGGGGGCGGGCGAGCAGTACTTC,CASATQGAGEQYF
TRBJ1-1,NA,TRBV5-1,NA,TGCGCCAGCAGCTTGACAGTTATGAACACTGAAGCTTTCTTT,CASSLTVMNTEAFF
TRBJ2-7,NA,TRBV27,TRBD2,TGTGCCAGCAGTTCCCTGACTAGCGGGTCGGGCGAGCAGTACTTC,CASSSLTSGSGEQYF
TRBJ2-7,few,TRBV28,TRBD1,TGTGCCAGCACCCCCCCCGGGACAGGGGTCTACGAGCAGTACTTC,CASTPPGTGVYEQYF
TRBJ1-2,NA,TRBV28,TRBD1,TGTGCCAGCAACCGGGACAGCGCCAACTATGGCTACACCTTC,CASNRDSANYGYTF
TRBJ1-2,NA,TRBV2,NA,TGTGCCAGCAGGCCCGCGGGGAGCTATGGCTACACCTTC,CASRPAGSYGYTF
TRBJ1-3,NA,TRBV10-3,NA,TGTGCCATCAGTGAGGCACGACAGGGAAACACCATATATTTT,CAISEARQGNTIYF
TRBJ2-6,NA,TRBV28,TRBD1,TGTGCCAGCAGCCCCAGGACAGGGGGTAACGTCCTGACTTTC,CASSPRTGGNVLTF
TRBJ2-2,NA,TRBV7-3,TRBD2,TGTGCCAGCAGCGGGGCGGGGGACACCGGGGAGCTGTTTTTT,CASSGAGDTGELFF
TRBJ2-7,NA,TRBV5-8,NA,TGTGCCAGCAGCTTGGGACTAATTTTCTACGAGCAGTACTTC,CASSLGLIFYEQYF
TRBJ2-2,NA,TRBV14,NA,TGTGCCAGCAGCCGACTGACGTATGCGAACACCGGGGAGCTGTTTTTT,CASSRLTYANTGELFF
TRBJ2-5,NA,TRBV18,NA,TGTGCCAGCTCACCGCTGGTAGAGGGAGCAGAGACCCAGTACTTC,CASSPLVEGAETQYF
TRBJ2-3,few,TRBV10-1,TRBD2,TGCGCCAGCAGTGATCCCGGGCGTAGCGGGGGCAACACAGATACGCAGTATTTT,CASSDPGRSGGNTDTQYF
TRBJ2-1,NA,TRBV7-9,TRBD2,TGTGCCAGCAGCCCGGGGACTAGCGGGAGGTTTATGGTCAAGTTCTTC,CASSPGTSGRFMVKFF
TRBJ2-2,few,TRBV18,TRBD1,TGTGCCAGCTCACCGGGACAGGACCGGGACCGGGAGCTGTTTTTT,CASSPGQDRDRELFF
TRBJ1-5,NA,TRBV2,NA,TGTGCCAGCAGCGAAACCGGGAGGGTTCAGCCCCAGCATTTT,CASSETGRVQPQHF
TRBJ1-2,NA,TRBV30,TRBD1,TGTGCCTGCCCCCCGGGAACGGCAGGGGGCGATGCTACGGGCTACACCTTC,CACPPGTAGGDATGYTF
TRBJ2-7,NA,TRBV28,NA,TGTGCCAGCAGTTTATCCCGACAGCGTAGCTCCTACGAGCAGTACTTC,CASSLSRQRSSYEQYF
TRBJ2-7,NA,TRBV27,TRBD2,TGTGCCAGCAGTTTTTACGTGGTAGCGGGAGAATACGAGCAGTACTTC,CASSFYVVAGEYEQYF
TRBJ1-2,NA,TRBV7-8,NA,TGTGCCAGCAGCCCCCATAAGTCAGGGGCCTATGGCTACACCTTC,CASSPHKSGAYGYTF
TRBJ2-1,NA,TRBV6-4,TRBD2,TGTGCCAGCAGCTATACTAGCGGGGACTACAATGAGCAGTTCTTC,CASSYTSGDYNEQFF
TRBJ2-7,once,TRBV4-1,TRBD1,TGCGCCAGCAGCCACCCTGGCCGGGACAGGGAACCCTACGAGCAGTACTTC,CASSHPGRDREPYEQYF
TRBJ2-5,NA,TRBV12-5,NA,TGTGCTAGTGGCCCCCGGGGGTACCAAGAGACCCAGTACTTC,CASGPRGYQETQYF
TRBJ2-7,NA,TRBV11-2,NA,TGTGCCAGCAGCCGCCGTCAGGGCTCCTACGAGCAGTACTTC,CASSRRQGSYEQYF
TRBJ2-3,NA,TRBV7-9,NA,TGTGCCAGCAGCTTAATGTCTAGCCACACAGATACGCAGTATTTT,CASSLMSSHTDTQYF
TRBJ2-2,NA,TRBV7-9,NA,TGTGCCAGCAGCCCCTCGGCACGGTCCGCTAGCACCGGGGAGCTGTTTTTT,CASSPSARSASTGELFF
TRBJ2-1,once,TRBV5-8,NA,TGTGCCAGCAGCTTGGGGGGCCTTCACAATGAGCAGTTCTTC,CASSLGGLHNEQFF
TRBJ1-6,NA,TRBV4-2,TRBD1,TGTGCCAGCAGGTGGGACAGTGCCAATTCACCCCTCCACTTT,CASRWDSANSPLHF
TRBJ2-1,NA,TRBV7-2,TRBD2,TGTGCCAGCAGCTTAGTTGCGGGAGGGAACAATGAGCAGTTCTTC,CASSLVAGGNNEQFF
TRBJ2-1,once,TRBV7-3,TRBD1,TGTGCCAGCAGCTTCACAGGGGGCGAGGGGGTTGAGCAGTTCTTC,CASSFTGGEGVEQFF
TRBJ2-7,NA,TRBV6-5,TRBD2,TGTGCCAGCAGTAAGACAGGCGCGGGGGGGTCGTACTTC,CASSKTGAGGSYF
TRBJ1-1,NA,TRBV25-1,NA,TGTGCCACCCAGGGTTTGAACACTGAAGCTTTCTTT,CATQGLNTEAFF
TRBJ2-5,few,TRBV25-1,TRBD1,TGTGCCAGCACAGGGGGCGGGGAGACCCAGTACTTC,CASTGGGETQYF
TRBJ2-3,NA,TRBV29-1,NA,TGCAGCGTTGAAGCGACGGGGGGCACAGATACGCAGTATTTT,CSVEATGGTDTQYF
TRBJ2-2,NA,TRBV5-1,TRBD2,TGCGCCAGCAGTGCTAGCGGGAGTCGGGGCGGCGGCACCGGGGAGCTGTTTTTT,CASSASGSRGGGTGELFF
TRBJ1-1,NA,TRBV5-6,NA,TGTGCCAGCAGCCCAAGACTGCGCACTGAAGCTTTCTTT,CASSPRLRTEAFF
TRBJ2-1,NA,TRBV29-1,TRBD1,TGCAGCGCCCGAACCGGGACAGGGGGGAACAATGAGCAGTTCTTC,CSARTGTGGNNEQFF
TRBJ1-3,NA,TRBV30,NA,TGTGCCTGGAGTGCCCACAGGGTTAGCAGTGGAAACACCATATATTTT,CAWSAHRVSSGNTIYF
TRBJ1-1,NA,TRBV4-1,TRBD1,TGCGCCAGCAGCCTCGACCGGGACAGGGGTGGGAACACTGAAGCTTTCTTT,CASSLDRDRGGNTEAFF
TRBJ1-3,NA,TRBV7-9,TRBD1,TGTGCCAGCAGCTCCACGGACAGGAGCTCTGGAAACACCATATATTTT,CASSSTDRSSGNTIYF
TRBJ2-1,NA,TRBV6-1,TRBD2,TGTGCCAGCAGTTTACGGGGGGGGACCTACAATGAGCAGTTCTTC,CASSLRGGTYNEQFF
TRBJ2-6,NA,TRBV5-1,NA,TGCGCCAGCAGCTTGGACGACTCTGGGGCCAACGGCCTGACTTTC,CASSLDDSGANGLTF
TRBJ2-7,NA,TRBV2,NA,TGTGCCAGCAGTCCTCTGGCAGTATACGACGAGCAGTACTTC,CASSPLAVYDEQYF
TRBJ2-3,once,TRBV9,NA,TGTGCCAGCAGCCCACCCGGGACTCTCACAGATACGCAGTATTTT,CASSPPGTLTDTQYF
TRBJ1-5,NA,TRBV6-6,TRBD1,TGTGCCAGCAGTACGGGACAGGGGGCGAACGGGCCCCAGCATTTT,CASSTGQGANGPQHF
TRBJ2-7,few,TRBV19,NA,TGTGCCAGTAGCATGACAAGGGGCGGCTACGAGCAGTACTTC,CASSMTRGGYEQYF
TRBJ1-3,NA,TRBV6-1,NA,TGTGCCAGCAGTGAACAAAGGAGGGTGTTTAAGCGGAGCTCTGGAAACACCATATATTTT,CASSEQRRVFKRSSGNTIYF
TRBJ1-1,few,TRBV30,TRBD1,TGTGCCTGGAGTGGGACAGGGGCTGGTGAAGCTTTCTTT,CAWSGTGAGEAFF
TRBJ1-1,NA,TRBV6-5,TRBD1,TGTGCCAGCAGTGAGCGGAGGGGACAGCAAGCTTTCTTT,CASSERRGQQAFF
TRBJ2-7,NA,TRBV28,TRBD2,TGTGCCAGCGGAAGTAGCGGGAGGTTCTCCTACGAGCAGTACTTC,CASGSSGRFSYEQYF
TRBJ2-7,NA,TRBV27,NA,TGTGCCAGCAGTTTATCCATACGCGGGGTGAGGTCCTACGAGCAGTACTTC,CASSLSIRGVRSYEQYF
TRBJ2-5,NA,TRBV30,NA,TGTGCCTGGAGTGAGCTGGTTCGAGAGACCCAGTACTTC,CAWSELVRETQYF
TRBJ1-1,NA,TRBV18,NA,TGTGCCAGCTCACCGGGACTCAGGACTGAAGCTTTCTTT,CASSPGLRTEAFF